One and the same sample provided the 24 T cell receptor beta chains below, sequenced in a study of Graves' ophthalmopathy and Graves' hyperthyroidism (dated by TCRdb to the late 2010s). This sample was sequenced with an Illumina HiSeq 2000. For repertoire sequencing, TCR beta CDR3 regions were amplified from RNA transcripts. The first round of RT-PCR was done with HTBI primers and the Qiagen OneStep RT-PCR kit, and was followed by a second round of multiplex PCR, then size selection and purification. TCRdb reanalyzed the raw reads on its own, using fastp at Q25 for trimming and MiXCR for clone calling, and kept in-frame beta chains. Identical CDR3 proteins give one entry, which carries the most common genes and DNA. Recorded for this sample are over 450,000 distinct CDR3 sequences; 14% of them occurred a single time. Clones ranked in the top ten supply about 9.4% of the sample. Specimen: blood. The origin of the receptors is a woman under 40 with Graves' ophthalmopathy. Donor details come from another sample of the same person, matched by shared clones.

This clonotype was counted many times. CDR3 sequence reads: CASSPGTGGVNTGELFF. In nucleotides, the CDR3 is TGTGCCAGCAGCCCTGGGACAGGGGGCGTGAACACCGGGGAGCTGTTTTTT. The V and J genes are TRBV11-3 and TRBJ2-2; 12 bases are a match to TRBD1. Trimming took 5 bases from V and 1 from J; bases not matched to a gene: 5. The germline CDR1 and CDR2 sequences are SGHNT and YENEEA. This CDR3 comprises 17 residues.

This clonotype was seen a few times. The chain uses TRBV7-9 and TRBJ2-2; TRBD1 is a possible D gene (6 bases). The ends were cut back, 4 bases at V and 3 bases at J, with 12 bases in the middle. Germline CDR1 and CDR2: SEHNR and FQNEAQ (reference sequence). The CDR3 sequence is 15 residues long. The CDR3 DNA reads TGTGCCAGCAGCTCCAAACAGGGCGACACCGGGGAGCTGTTTTTT. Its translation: CASSSKQGDTGELFF.

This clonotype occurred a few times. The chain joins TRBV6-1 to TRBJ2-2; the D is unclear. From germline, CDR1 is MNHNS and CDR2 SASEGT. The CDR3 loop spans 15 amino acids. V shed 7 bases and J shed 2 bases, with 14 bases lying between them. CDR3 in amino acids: CASTSTAENTGELFF. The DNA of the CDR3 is TGTGCCAGCACCTCAACGGCCGAAAACACCGGGGAGCTGTTTTTT.

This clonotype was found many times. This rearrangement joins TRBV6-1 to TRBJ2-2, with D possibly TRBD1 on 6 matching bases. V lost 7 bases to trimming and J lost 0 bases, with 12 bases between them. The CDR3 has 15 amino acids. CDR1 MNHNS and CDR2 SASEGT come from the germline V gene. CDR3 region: CASTSDSANTGELFF. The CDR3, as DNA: TGTGCCAGCACCTCGGACAGTGCGAACACCGGGGAGCTGTTTTTT.

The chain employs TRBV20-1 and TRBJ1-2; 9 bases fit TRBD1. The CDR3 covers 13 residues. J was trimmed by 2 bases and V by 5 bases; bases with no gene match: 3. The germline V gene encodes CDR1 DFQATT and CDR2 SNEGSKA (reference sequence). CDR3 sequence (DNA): TGCAGTGCTGGCGGGACAGGGAACTATGGCTACACCTTC. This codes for CSAGGTGNYGYTF.

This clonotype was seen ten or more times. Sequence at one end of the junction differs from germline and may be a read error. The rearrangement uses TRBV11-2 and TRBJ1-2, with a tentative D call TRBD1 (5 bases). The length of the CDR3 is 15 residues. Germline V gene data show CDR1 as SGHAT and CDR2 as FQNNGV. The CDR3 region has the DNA TGTGCCAGCAGCTTAGAAGCAGGGACTAACTATGGCCACACCTTC. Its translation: CASSLEAGTNYGHTF.

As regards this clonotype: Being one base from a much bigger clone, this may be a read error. The CDR3: CACSLVTGAYEQYF. In nucleotides, the CDR3 is TGTGCCTGCAGCTTAGTGACAGGGGCCTACGAGCAGTACTTC. V is TRBV7-2 and J is TRBJ2-7; TRBD1 aligns across 8 bases. The CDR3 is 14 residues long. Germline CDR1 SGHTA, CDR2 FQGNSA.

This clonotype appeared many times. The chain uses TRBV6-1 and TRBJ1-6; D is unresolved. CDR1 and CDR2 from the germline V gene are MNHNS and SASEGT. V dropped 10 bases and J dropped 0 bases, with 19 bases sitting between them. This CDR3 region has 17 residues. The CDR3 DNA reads TGTGCCACCTCTCTCGGGCCGCACAGCTCCTATAATTCACCCCTCCACTTT. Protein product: CATSLGPHSSYNSPLHF.

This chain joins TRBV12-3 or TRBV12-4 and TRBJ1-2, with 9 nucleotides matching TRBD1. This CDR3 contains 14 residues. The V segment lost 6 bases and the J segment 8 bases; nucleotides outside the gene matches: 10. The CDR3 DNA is TGTGCCAGCAGCCGTGGGACAGGGCCGGGAGGCTACACCTTC. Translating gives CASSRGTGPGGYTF.

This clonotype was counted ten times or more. In nucleotides, the CDR3 is TGTGCCAGCTCCGGGACAGGAGGATCCGGGGAGCTGTTTTTT. Translating it yields CASSGTGGSGELFF. The chain has TRBV27 and TRBJ2-2, with 8 nucleotides matching TRBD1. V trimming: 8 bases; J trimming: 6 bases; junction bases outside the gene matches: 8. Germline V gene data show CDR1 as MNHEY and CDR2 as SMNVEV (reference sequence). This CDR3 is 14 amino acids long.

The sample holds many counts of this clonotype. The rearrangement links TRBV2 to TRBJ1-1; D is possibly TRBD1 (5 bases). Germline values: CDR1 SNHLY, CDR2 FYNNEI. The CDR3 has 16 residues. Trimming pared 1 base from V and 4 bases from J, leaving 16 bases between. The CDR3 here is CASSEEAGPKGTEAFF. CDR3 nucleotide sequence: TGTGCCAGCAGTGAAGAGGCAGGGCCCAAGGGCACTGAAGCTTTCTTT.

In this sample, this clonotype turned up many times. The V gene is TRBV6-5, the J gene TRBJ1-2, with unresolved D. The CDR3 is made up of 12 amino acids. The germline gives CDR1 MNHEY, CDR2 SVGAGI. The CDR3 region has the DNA TGTGCTCTTATGGACTCTGTTTTTGGCTACACCTTC. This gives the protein CALMDSVFGYTF.

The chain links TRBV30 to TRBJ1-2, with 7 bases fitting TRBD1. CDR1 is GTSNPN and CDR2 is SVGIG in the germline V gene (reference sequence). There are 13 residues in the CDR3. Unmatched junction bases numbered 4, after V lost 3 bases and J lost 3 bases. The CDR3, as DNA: TGTGCCTGGAGAACAGGGGCGCACTATGGCTACACCTTC. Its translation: CAWRTGAHYGYTF.

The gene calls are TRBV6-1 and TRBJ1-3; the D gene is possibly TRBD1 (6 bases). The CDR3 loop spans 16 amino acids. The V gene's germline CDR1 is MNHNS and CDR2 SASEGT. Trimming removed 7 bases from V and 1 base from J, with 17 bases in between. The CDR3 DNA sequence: TGTGCCAGCACCCGGGGGCTCCTCAAGTCTGGAAACACCATATATTTT. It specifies CASTRGLLKSGNTIYF.

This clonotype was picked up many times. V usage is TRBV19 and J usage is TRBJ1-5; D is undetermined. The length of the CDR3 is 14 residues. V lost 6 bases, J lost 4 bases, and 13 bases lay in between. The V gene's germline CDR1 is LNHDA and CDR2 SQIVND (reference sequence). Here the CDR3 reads CASREVSGNQPQHF. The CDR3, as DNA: TGTGCCAGTAGGGAAGTTTCCGGGAATCAGCCCCAGCATTTT.

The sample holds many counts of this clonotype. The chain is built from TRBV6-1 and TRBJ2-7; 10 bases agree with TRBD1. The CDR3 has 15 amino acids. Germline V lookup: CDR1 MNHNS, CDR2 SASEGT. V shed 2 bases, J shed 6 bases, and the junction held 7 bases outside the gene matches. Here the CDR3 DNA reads TGTGCCAGCAGTGAACGTGGGACAGGGGCCTCCGAGCAGTACTTC. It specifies CASSERGTGASEQYF.

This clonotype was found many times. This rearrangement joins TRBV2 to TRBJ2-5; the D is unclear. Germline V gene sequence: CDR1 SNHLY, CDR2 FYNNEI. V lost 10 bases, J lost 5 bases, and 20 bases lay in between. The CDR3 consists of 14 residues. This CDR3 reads CATIWARHFETQYF. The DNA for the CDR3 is TGTGCCACCATCTGGGCCAGGCATTTCGAGACCCAGTACTTC.

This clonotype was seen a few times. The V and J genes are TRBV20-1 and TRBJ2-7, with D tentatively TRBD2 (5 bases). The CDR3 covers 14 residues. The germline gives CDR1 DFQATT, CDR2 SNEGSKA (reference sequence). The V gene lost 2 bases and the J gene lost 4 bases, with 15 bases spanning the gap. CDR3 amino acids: CSARKIAGVYEQYF. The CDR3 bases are TGCAGTGCTAGAAAGATTGCGGGCGTATACGAGCAGTACTTC.

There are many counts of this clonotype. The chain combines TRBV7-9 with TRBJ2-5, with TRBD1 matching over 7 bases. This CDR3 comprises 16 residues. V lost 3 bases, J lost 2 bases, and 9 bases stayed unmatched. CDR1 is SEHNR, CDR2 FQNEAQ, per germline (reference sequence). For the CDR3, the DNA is TGTGCCAGCAGCTTGGACGGGACAGTATATCAAGAGACCCAGTACTTC. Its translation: CASSLDGTVYQETQYF.

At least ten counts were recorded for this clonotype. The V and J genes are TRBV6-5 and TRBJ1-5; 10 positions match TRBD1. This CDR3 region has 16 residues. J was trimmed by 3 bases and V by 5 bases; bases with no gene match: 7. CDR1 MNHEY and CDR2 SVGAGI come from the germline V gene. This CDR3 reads CASSHPGQGNNQPQHF. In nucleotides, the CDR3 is TGTGCCAGCAGTCACCCGGGACAGGGGAACAATCAGCCCCAGCATTTT.

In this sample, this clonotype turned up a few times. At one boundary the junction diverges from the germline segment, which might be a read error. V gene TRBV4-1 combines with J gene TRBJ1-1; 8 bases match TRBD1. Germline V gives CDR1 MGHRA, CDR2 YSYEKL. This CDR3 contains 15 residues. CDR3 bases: TGCGCCAGCAGCCAAGTACAGGGGGGTGGTACTGAAGCTATCTTT. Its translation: CASSQVQGGGTEAIF.

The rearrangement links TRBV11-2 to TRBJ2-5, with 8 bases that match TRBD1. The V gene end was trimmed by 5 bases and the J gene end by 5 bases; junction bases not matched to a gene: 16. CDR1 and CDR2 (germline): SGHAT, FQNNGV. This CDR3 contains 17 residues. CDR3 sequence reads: CASSPNPSAGGGETQYF. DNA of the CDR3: TGTGCCAGCAGCCCAAACCCTTCGGCAGGGGGCGGGGAGACCCAGTACTTC. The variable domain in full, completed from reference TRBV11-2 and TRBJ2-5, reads EAGVAQSPRYKIIEKRQSVAFWCNPISGHATLYWYQQILGQGPKLLIQFQNNGVVDDSQLPKDRFSAERLKGVDSTLKIQPAKLEDSAVYLCASSPNPSAGGGETQYFGPGTRLLVL.

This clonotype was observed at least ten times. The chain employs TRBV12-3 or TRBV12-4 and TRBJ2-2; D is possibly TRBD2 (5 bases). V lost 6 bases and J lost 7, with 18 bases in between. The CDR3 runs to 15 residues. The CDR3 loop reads CASRSVGVRHGELFF. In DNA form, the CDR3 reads TGTGCCAGCAGGAGTGTCGGGGTTCGACACGGGGAGCTGTTTTTT.

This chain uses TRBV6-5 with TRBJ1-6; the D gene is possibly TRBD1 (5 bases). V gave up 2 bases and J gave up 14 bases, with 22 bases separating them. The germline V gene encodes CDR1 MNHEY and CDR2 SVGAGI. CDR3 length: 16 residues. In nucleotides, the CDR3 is TGTGCCAGCAGTTACAGTTCCGGGACGGTTCAATCATCCCTCCACTTT. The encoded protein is CASSYSSGTVQSSLHF.